These T cell receptor beta chains were read from a single sample in a study of T cells in Graves' hyperthyroidism and ophthalmopathy. TCRdb analysed the multiplex PCR reads with MiXCR anew, one entry per CDR3 protein. This sample carries hundreds of thousands of distinct CDR3 sequences, roughly a third of them seen once, and the ten largest clones take around 30%. The sequenced sample was blood. The source of these receptors is a woman aged 40 to 50 with Graves' hyperthyroidism. CDR3s include the opening cysteine and the closing phenylalanine or tryptophan. A D gene is named only where the DNA matches it firmly. The size of a clone is reported for some rows only, either as once, few or many, or as a class for expanded clones.

v_gene	j_gene	abundance	d_gene	CDR3aa	CDR3nt
TRBV2	TRBJ2-5	many	NA	CGGQGQETQYF	TGTGGCGGGCAGGGGCAAGAGACCCAGTACTTC
TRBV20-1	TRBJ1-1	many	NA	CSAVQAQRWTEAFF	TGCAGTGCGGTACAAGCCCAAAGATGGACTGAAGCTTTCTTT
TRBV25-1	TRBJ1-2	many	NA	CASSENRQHYGYTF	TGTGCCAGCAGTGAAAACAGGCAACACTATGGCTACACCTTC
TRBV19	TRBJ1-1	few	NA	CASSAQRGLGEAFF	TGTGCCAGTAGTGCCCAGCGGGGCTTGGGTGAAGCTTTCTTT
TRBV7-2	TRBJ1-5	NA	NA	CASSLYGGESQPQHF	TGTGCCAGCAGCTTATACGGGGGCGAGAGTCAGCCCCAGCATTTT
TRBV12-3/TRBV12-4	TRBJ1-2	NA	NA	CASNRFPYGYTF	TGTGCCAGTAACCGGTTTCCCTATGGCTACACCTTC
TRBV27	TRBJ2-7	NA	NA	CAGNYEQYF	TGTGCCGGGAACTACGAGCAGTACTTC
TRBV5-1	TRBJ1-2	NA	NA	CASSLLSGANYGYTF	TGCGCCAGCAGCTTGCTATCCGGAGCTAACTATGGCTACACCTTC
TRBV10-3	TRBJ1-6	many	NA	CAIAATGGESPLHF	TGTGCCATCGCAGCGACAGGAGGAGAATCACCCCTCCACTTT
TRBV7-9	TRBJ1-5	many	NA	CASSSRDSNQPQHF	TGTGCCAGCAGCTCACGGGATAGCAATCAGCCCCAGCATTTT
TRBV3-2	TRBJ1-1	NA	NA	CASSQGHVNKEAFF	TGTGCCAGCAGCCAAGGACATGTGAATAAGGAGGCTTTCTTT
TRBV4-3	TRBJ1-1	few	NA	CASSQGFLNTEAFF	TGCGCCAGCAGCCAAGGGTTTCTGAACACTGAAGCTTTCTTT
TRBV11-2	TRBJ2-2	NA	NA	CARSLDRTTDSTGELFF	TGTGCCCGCAGCTTAGATCGGACAACTGACTCGACCGGGGAGCTGTTTTTT
TRBV5-6	TRBJ1-1	many	NA	CASNNMGRGNTEAFF	TGTGCCAGCAACAATATGGGCAGGGGGAACACTGAAGCTTTCTTT
TRBV24-1	TRBJ1-5	many	NA	CATSDFHNQPQHF	TGTGCCACCAGTGATTTTCACAATCAGCCCCAGCATTTT
TRBV10-3	TRBJ1-1	many	TRBD1	CAISDLDRGEAFF	TGTGCCATCAGTGATCTGGACAGGGGAGAAGCTTTCTTT
TRBV18	TRBJ1-2	NA	NA	CASSPPHSDYGYTF	TGTGCCAGCTCACCACCTCACTCAGACTATGGCTACACCTTC
TRBV5-1	TRBJ2-5	NA	TRBD2	CASSPGLAGEGETQYF	TGCGCCAGCAGCCCGGGGCTAGCGGGAGAGGGAGAGACCCAGTACTTC
TRBV7-2	TRBJ2-3	NA	NA	CASSIPSTDTQYF	TGTGCCAGCAGCATCCCCAGCACAGATACGCAGTATTTT
TRBV10-3	TRBJ1-5	NA	TRBD1	CAIRGQGDQPQHF	TGTGCCATCAGGGGACAGGGGGATCAGCCCCAGCATTTT
TRBV7-9	TRBJ1-1	few	NA	CASSQTAVSEAFF	TGTGCCAGCAGCCAGACCGCAGTCTCTGAAGCTTTCTTT
TRBV6-2/TRBV6-3	TRBJ2-5	few	NA	CASNQKQETQYF	TGTGCCAGCAACCAAAAGCAAGAGACCCAGTACTTC
TRBV25-1	TRBJ1-6	NA	NA	CASTAGQTNSPLHF	TGTGCCAGCACCGCTGGACAGACAAATTCACCCCTCCACTTT
TRBV9	TRBJ1-2	NA	TRBD1	CASSYNRGRIGGYTF	TGTGCCAGCAGTTACAACAGGGGGCGCATAGGTGGCTACACCTTC